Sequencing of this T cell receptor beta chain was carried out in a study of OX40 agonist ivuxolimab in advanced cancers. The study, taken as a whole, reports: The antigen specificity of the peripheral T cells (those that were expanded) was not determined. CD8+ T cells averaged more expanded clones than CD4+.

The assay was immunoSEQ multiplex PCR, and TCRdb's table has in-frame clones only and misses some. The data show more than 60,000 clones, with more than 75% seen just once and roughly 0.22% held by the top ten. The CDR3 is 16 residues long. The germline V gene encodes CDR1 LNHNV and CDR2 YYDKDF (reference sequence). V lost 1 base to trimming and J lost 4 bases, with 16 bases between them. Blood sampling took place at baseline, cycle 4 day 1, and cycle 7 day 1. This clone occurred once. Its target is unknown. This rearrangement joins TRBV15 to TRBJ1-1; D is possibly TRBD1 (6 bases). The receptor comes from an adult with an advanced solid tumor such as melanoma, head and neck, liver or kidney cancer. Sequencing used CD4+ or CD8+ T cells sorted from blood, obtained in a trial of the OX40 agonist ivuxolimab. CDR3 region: CATSRVTTGGLTEAFF. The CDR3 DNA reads TGTGCCACCAGCAGAGTAACAACTGGGGGGCTCACTGAAGCTTTCTTT.